This T cell receptor beta chain was observed in a study of T cell responses to AZD1222 COVID-19 vaccine listed by TCRdb under 2021. Notes on the research overall: Because spike-specific TCR depth and breadth did not differ between the two schedules, AZD1222 recipients who got a second dose at roughly 4 weeks were pooled with those who got a second dose at roughly 12 weeks. Trial participants were enrolled by age into 18-55, 56-69 and 70-plus year subgroups, with roughly 150, 30 and 60 TCR-sequenced participants respectively. A total of 230 to 250 trial participants underwent TCR sequencing, of whom around 200 received two doses of AZD1222 and some 25 received two doses of the MenACWY control vaccine.

Overall study results and their limits: Vaccine-associated CD4 TCRs spanned the whole spike protein, with dominant responses in regions 160-218 and 743-854. Reportedly, close to half of the unique spike-specific TCRs recognized epitopes lying outside the regions that are mutated in the B.1.351 and B.1.1.7 variants. A significant rise in spike-specific TCR breadth and depth was observed after two AZD1222 doses relative to day 0 and relative to MenACWY recipients. Participants were mostly white British, with more females than males. The authors suggested clonal diversity may have been underestimated. In the small 56-69-year group, the increase in depth fell short of significance, most likely because of low power. Conclusions about previously exposed vaccinees are limited because only six or seven AZD1222 recipients were SARS-CoV-2 seropositive at baseline. Because no samples from the day 14 peak response were available, repertoires could be characterized only after the peak T cell response.

V gives up 5 bases and J gives up 6 bases, and the segment between their germline ends measures 8 bases. There are 11 amino acids in the CDR3, from cysteine to phenylalanine inclusive. The sequence is cut down to CDR3 DNA, 33 bases in frame from base 1. CDR1 is given as SGHAT and CDR2 as FQNNGV, both from the germline V gene. The CDR3 regions of human TCRbeta chains were analyzed by immunosequencing. Per the original workflow: TCRs in the repertoires were compared against a reference library of SARS-CoV-2-specific TCRs that had been generated with the MIRA antigen-specificity platform. Breadth was defined as the fraction of unique TCRs that were SARS-CoV-2-associated, and depth was defined as the fraction of total T cells that were SARS-CoV-2-associated. Using the MIRA data, every spike-specific TCR was mapped to the spike region that the TCR reacted to and assigned to either a CD4 or a CD8 class. Log10-transformed breadth and depth values were compared by one-way ANOVA with Sidak's multiple comparisons tests. In its TCRdb copy, this immuneACCESS table keeps in-frame sequences only and misses some clones. Where compared with another copy, unresolved V genes explain less than half of these, and the others have no known cause. The V and J calls and clone size come from that table; D and trimming were worked out from the DNA. Counted in this sample were 110,000 to 150,000 clones; just under 95% of them appeared once. Approximately 1.5% of the sample belongs to the ten largest clones.

The label giving this sample's time point can be read as: baseline before first vaccination. The vaccinee samples were drawn from two UK trials, COV001 and COV002, one of which was a single-blind randomized controlled phase 2/3 trial testing AZD1222 (ChAdOx1 nCoV-19) in healthy adults. Trial participant PBMC samples were collected at day 0 and day 28 after the second dose for TCRbeta chain sequencing. As to this clone: The antigen it binds to is not known. No base quality values were provided; no much bigger clone lies one nucleotide off.

The source material was peripheral blood, sampled on day 0 of AZD1222 vaccination. The TCR sequence derives from an adult in good health. The chain is encoded by TRBV11-2 joined to TRBJ2-7; a tentative D call is TRBD2 (5 bases match). DNA sequence: TGTGCCAGCAGCGACTATGGCGAGCAGTACTTC. Translated, it reads CASSDYGEQYF.